This is a list of T cell receptor beta chains from one sample in a study of neurological immune-mediated disorders. TCRdb reprocessed the 5' RACE reads with MiXCR, giving one entry per CDR3 protein. Among about 77,000 distinct CDR3 sequences listed, about 9.5% were seen once. The sequencing input was PBMCs. Source of these receptors: a man in his forties or fifties in good health. CDR3s include the opening cysteine and the closing phenylalanine or tryptophan. The D gene is left open where the match is weak. Rows give clone size only sometimes, using once, few, many, or a class for an expanded clone.

TRBD1,TRBV11-2,-,TRBJ1-4,CASSRRTGGGIIGEKLFF,TGTGCCAGCAGCCGCCGGACAGGGGGCGGAATTATAGGAGAAAAACTGTTTTTT
-,TRBV10-3,many,TRBJ2-3,CAISDSSDTQYF,TGTGCCATCAGTGACAGCTCAGATACGCAGTATTTT
-,TRBV29-1,many,TRBJ2-3,CSVEVRKRTSTDTQYF,TGCAGCGTTGAAGTCCGTAAGCGAACTAGCACAGATACGCAGTATTTT
-,TRBV29-1,many,TRBJ2-5,CSVDAGFGTQYF,TGCAGCGTTGATGCGGGGTTCGGGACCCAGTACTTC
-,TRBV20-1,few,TRBJ2-3,CSARVGSTDTQYF,TGCAGTGCTAGAGTGGGGTCCACAGATACGCAGTATTTT
TRBD1,TRBV7-9,many,TRBJ1-5,CASSLGTGDQPQHF,TGTGCCAGCAGCTTAGGGACAGGGGATCAGCCCCAGCATTTT
-,TRBV7-9,many,TRBJ2-3,CASSLLGSAVPDTQYF,TGTGCCAGCAGCTTATTGGGCTCGGCGGTACCAGATACGCAGTATTTT
-,TRBV20-1,many,TRBJ1-3,CSARDLGVSGNTIYF,TGCAGTGCTAGAGATCTGGGGGTCTCTGGAAACACCATATATTTT
-,TRBV20-1,many,TRBJ2-3,CSARLNTDTQYF,TGCAGTGCTAGGCTGAACACAGATACGCAGTATTTT
-,TRBV12-3/TRBV12-4,many,TRBJ2-7,CASSFGFYEQYF,TGTGCCAGCAGTTTTGGATTCTACGAGCAGTACTTC
-,TRBV14,many,TRBJ2-5,CASSPRTRVETQYF,TGTGCCAGCAGCCCCCGGACCAGGGTGGAGACCCAGTACTTC
-,TRBV20-1,many,TRBJ2-7,CSAGYEDRSTKYF,TGCAGTGCGGGTTACGAGGACAGATCTACGAAGTACTTC
TRBD1,TRBV20-1,few,TRBJ1-5,CSASRGQDQPQHF,TGCAGTGCTAGCAGGGGGCAAGATCAGCCCCAGCATTTT
TRBD1,TRBV28,many,TRBJ2-7,CASSLIGDRGHEQYF,TGTGCCAGCAGTTTGATTGGGGACAGGGGTCACGAGCAGTACTTC
-,TRBV20-1,many,TRBJ2-3,CSATGRTDTQYF,TGCAGTGCTACTGGGCGCACAGATACGCAGTATTTT
-,TRBV20-1,many,TRBJ2-7,CSAQGGISYEQYF,TGCAGTGCCCAAGGGGGGATCTCCTACGAGCAGTACTTC